The source of this T cell receptor (beta chain) is a study of cytomegalovirus exposure and HLA in healthy donors. General study points: According to the study, around 180 TCR beta chains were cytomegalovirus-associated. With DRB1 most and HLA-C fewest, TCR association rates differed between HLA loci in a later analysis. A later analysis showed HLA-associated TCR beta chains outstripping equally common others in clonal expansion.

On this clone itself: What it binds is not known.

Amplification used 60 Vbeta primers and 13 Jbeta primers. The authors' processing: Counted up in a later analysis, unique TCR beta chains came to about 80 million, with some 11 million shared. Profiled with immunoSEQ multiplex PCR; TCRdb holds only in-frame clones, not every one. From that table come the V and J calls and clone size; the DNA was used to work out D and trimming. The table has 90,000 to 120,000 clones, approximately 74% seen once. The V segment lost 0 bases and the J segment 3 bases; nucleotides outside the gene matches: 12. The germline gives CDR1 LNHNV, CDR2 YYDKDF (reference sequence). This CDR3 has 18 residues.

The clonotype comes from a woman aged 40-49 years in good health and CMV-seropositive. The V call is TRBV15, the J call TRBJ1-1; 8 positions agree with TRBD1. What was sequenced was PBMCs. The CDR3 coding sequence is TGTGCCACCAGCAGAGATCTGAGGCAGGGGGCGTTGGACACTGAAGCTTTCTTT. Protein: CATSRDLRQGALDTEAFF.